Included here is one TCR beta chain sequence, with context. The antigen remains undetermined. The data were taken from a study of blood T cells in healthy people across ages. Study results and caveats: Those diversity estimates obtained from one million T cells were thought to be underestimates.

A second PCR, run for about 7 to 12 cycles, used a sample-barcoded 5' primer plus a J-beta primer mix. TCRdb redid the calling of the 5' RACE reads with MiXCR, one entry per CDR3 protein. The sample comprises some 1.5 million distinct CDR3 sequences, 35% to 45% of which are singletons, and around 4% rests with the top ten. Germline V lookup: CDR1 MNHNS, CDR2 SASEGT. This CDR3 is 13 amino acids long. The sequence was obtained from a woman aged 18-35 years in good health. V gene TRBV6-1 combines with J gene TRBJ2-5; D is unresolved. The closer fit of TRBJ2-7 to the DNA end suggests the J call may be wrong. The sample comprised blood. The DNA of the CDR3 is TGTGCCAGCAGGAGTAGCTCCCCCTACGAGCAGTACTTC. It translates to CASRSSSPYEQYF.